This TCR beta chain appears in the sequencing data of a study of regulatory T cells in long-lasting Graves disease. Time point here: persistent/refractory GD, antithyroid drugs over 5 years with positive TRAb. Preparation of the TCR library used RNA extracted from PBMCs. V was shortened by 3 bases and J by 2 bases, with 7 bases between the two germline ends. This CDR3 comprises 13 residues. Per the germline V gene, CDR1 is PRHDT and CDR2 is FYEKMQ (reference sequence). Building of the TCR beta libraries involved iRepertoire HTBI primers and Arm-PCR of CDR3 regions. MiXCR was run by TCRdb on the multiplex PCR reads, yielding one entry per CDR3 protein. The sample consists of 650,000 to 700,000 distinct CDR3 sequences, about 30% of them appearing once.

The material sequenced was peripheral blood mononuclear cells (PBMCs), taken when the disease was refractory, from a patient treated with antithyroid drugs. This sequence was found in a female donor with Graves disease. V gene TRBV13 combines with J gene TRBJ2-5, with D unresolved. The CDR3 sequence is CASSFEQQETQYF. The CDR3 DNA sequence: TGTGCCAGCAGCTTCGAACAACAAGAGACCCAGTACTTC.